This T cell receptor beta chain was sequenced for a study of STAT5B mutations in CD4+ large granular lymphocyte leukemia. General observations from the study: TRBV06-family usage was enriched in top patient clones (8/27) versus controls (2/35). The CD4+ versus CD8+ T-LGLL clonality difference may reflect limited sample size.

The survey-level immunoSEQ assay was used. The table came from immunoSEQ multiplex PCR; TCRdb's copy has only in-frame clones and leaves some out. In the table there are approximately 30,000 clones, more than 75% of which are singletons. V lost 1 base to trimming and J lost 5 bases, with 12 bases between them. This CDR3 contains 15 residues. Germline V CDR1 and CDR2: SGHTA, FQGNSA. Notes on this clone: Antigen: not known.

Sequencing was performed on CD4+ T cells from blood buffy coats. This chain links TRBV7-2 with TRBJ2-1; the D gene is possibly TRBD1 (5 bases). The TCR comes from a human donor in good health. In DNA, the CDR3 is TGTGCCAGCAGCTTAGGGCCAGGGCGGCACAATGAGCAGTTCTTC. It specifies CASSLGPGRHNEQFF.